This T cell receptor beta chain was identified during a study of T cells in localized non-small cell lung cancer. Study-wide points: A denser population of T cells in blood accompanied longer overall survival. Uninvolved nearby lung showed the greatest T cell clonality, exceeding that found in tumor.

Looked up from germline, CDR1 is SGHRS and CDR2 is YFSETQ. This CDR3 region has 17 residues. The ends were cut back, 1 base at V and 2 bases at J, with 18 bases in the middle. Notes on this clone: The antigen remains unidentified.

The data were produced by immunoSEQ multiplex PCR, yet TCRdb's version contains in-frame clones alone and is incomplete. Of about 1,100 clones listed, over 15% are singletons. This sequence originates from a female donor of 60 years or more with stage I squamous cell lung carcinoma. Here the sequenced sample was lung tumor tissue, taken before any cancer treatment. The gene calls are TRBV5-1 and TRBJ1-1; tentative D call: TRBD1 (5 bases). CDR3 nucleotide sequence: TGCGCCAGCAGCTTGTCTCTTGGGGCTCCTACCAACACTGAAGCTTTCTTT. Its protein is CASSLSLGAPTNTEAFF.